This T cell receptor (beta chain) was sequenced in a study of a mutant IDH1 vaccine in newly diagnosed glioma. Study as a whole: Vaccination followed radiotherapy alone by 4-6 weeks, or accompanied temozolomide cycles. Patients got radiotherapy, temozolomide, or both beforehand, and most got both. Points from the study as a whole: Apparently, pseudoprogression bore no relation to changes among the top peripheral T cell clonotypes. Vaccine-induced immune responses were detected in roughly 93% of patients.

This CDR3 has 19 residues. The germline V gene has CDR1 LGHNA and CDR2 YNFKEQ. The trim removed 1 base at V and 2 bases at J, leaving 13 bases unmatched. Sequencing used immunoSEQ multiplex PCR; TCRdb keeps in-frame clones, though not all of them. Of tens of thousands of clones in the sample, roughly 79% were seen once. A word on this clone: Its antigen is still unknown.

Time point meaning: week 23, last vaccination. Doses of 300 ug of mutant IDH1 20-mer peptide were given with topical imiquimod. This chain joins TRBV4-2 and TRBJ2-1, with 8 nucleotides matching TRBD2. This TCR was recovered from a middle-aged man with glioma. Sequencing used PBMCs, obtained from a glioma patient whose treatment included an IDH1 peptide vaccine. The CDR3 loop reads CASSQAPGESSGAYNEQFF. CDR3 DNA sequence: TGTGCCAGCAGCCAAGCCCCCGGTGAAAGTAGCGGGGCCTACAATGAGCAGTTCTTC.